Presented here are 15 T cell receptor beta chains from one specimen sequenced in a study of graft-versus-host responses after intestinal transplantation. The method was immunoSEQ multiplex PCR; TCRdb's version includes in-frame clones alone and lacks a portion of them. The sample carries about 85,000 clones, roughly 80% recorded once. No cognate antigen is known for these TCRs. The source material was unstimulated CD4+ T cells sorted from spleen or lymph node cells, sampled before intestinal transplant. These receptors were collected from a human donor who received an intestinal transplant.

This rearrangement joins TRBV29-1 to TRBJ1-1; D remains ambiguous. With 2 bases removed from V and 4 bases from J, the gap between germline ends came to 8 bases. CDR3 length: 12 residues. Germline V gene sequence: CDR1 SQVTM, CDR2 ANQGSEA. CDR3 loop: CSVERGGTEAFF. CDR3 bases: TGCAGCGTTGAACGGGGAGGCACTGAAGCTTTCTTT. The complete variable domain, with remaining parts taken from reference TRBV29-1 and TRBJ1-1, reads SAVISQKPSRDICQRGTSLTIQCQVDSQVTMMFWYRQQPGQSLTLIATANQGSEATYESGFVIDKFPISRPNLTFSTLTVSNMSPEDSSIYLCSVERGGTEAFFGQGTRLTVV.

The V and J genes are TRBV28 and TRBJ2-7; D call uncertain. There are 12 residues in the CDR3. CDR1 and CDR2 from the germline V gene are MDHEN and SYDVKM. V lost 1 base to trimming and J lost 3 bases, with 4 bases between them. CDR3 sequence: CASSLYHYEQYF. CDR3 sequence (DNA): TGTGCCAGCAGTTTATATCACTACGAGCAGTACTTC.

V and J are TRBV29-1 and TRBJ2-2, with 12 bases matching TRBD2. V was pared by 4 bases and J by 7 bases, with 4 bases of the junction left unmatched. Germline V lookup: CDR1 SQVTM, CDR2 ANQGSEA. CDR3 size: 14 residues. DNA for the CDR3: TGCAGCGTTGGGGCTAGCGGGAGGGACGGGGAGCTGTTTTTT. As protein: CSVGASGRDGELFF.

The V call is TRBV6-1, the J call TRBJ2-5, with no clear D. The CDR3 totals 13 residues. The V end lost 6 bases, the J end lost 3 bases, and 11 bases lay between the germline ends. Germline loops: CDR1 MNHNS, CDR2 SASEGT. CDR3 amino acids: CASSPRIEETQYF. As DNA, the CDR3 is TGTGCCAGCAGCCCCAGGATTGAAGAGACCCAGTACTTC.

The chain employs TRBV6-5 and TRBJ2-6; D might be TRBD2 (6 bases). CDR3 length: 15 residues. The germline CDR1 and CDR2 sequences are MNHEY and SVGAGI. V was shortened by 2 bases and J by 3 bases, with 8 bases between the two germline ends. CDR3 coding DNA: TGTGCCAGCAGTTACGCGGGACGTGGGGCCAACGTCCTGACTTTC. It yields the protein CASSYAGRGANVLTF.

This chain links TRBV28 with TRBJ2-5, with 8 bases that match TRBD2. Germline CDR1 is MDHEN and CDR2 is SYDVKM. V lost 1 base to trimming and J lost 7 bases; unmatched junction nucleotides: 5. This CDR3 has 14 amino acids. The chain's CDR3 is CASSLLSGGGTQYF. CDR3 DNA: TGTGCCAGCAGTTTATTAAGCGGGGGTGGGACCCAGTACTTC.

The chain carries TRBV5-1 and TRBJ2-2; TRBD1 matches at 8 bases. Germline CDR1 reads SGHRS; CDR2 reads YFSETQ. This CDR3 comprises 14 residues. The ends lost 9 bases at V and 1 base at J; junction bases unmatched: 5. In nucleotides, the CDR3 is TGCGCCACCTCTGGGACAGGGAACACCGGGGAGCTGTTTTTT. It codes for CATSGTGNTGELFF.

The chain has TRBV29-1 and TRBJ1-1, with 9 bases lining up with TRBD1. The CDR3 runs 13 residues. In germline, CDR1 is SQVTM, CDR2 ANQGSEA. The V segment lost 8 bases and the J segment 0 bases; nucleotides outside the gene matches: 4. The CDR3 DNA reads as TGCAGCCTGAGGACAGGGGTGAACACTGAAGCTTTCTTT. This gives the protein CSLRTGVNTEAFF.

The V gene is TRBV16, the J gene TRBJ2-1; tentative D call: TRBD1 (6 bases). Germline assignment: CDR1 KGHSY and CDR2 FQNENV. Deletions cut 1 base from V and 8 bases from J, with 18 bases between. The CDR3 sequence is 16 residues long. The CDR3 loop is CASSQWGQSPGDEQFF. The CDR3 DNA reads TGTGCCAGCAGCCAATGGGGGCAGTCCCCTGGGGATGAGCAGTTCTTC.

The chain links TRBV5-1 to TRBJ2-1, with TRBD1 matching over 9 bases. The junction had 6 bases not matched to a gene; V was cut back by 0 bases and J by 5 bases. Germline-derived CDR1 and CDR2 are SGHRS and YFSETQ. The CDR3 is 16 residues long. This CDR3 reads CASSLGQGQGNNEQFF. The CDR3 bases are TGCGCCAGCAGCTTGGGTCAGGGACAGGGAAACAATGAGCAGTTCTTC.

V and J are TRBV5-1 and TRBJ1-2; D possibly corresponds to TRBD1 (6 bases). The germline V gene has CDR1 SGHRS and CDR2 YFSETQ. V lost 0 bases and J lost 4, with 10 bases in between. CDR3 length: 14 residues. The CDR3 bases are TGCGCCAGCAGCTTGGGGGGGCTAGGCTATGGCTACACCTTC. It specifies CASSLGGLGYGYTF.

CDR3 in amino acids: CASSLGLAGGYEQYF. CDR3 nucleotides: TGCGCCAGCAGCCTGGGACTAGCGGGAGGTTACGAGCAGTACTTC. V is TRBV5-1 and J is TRBJ2-7, with 15 bases matching TRBD2. Losses at the gene ends were 4 bases for V and 4 bases for J; bases not matched to a gene: 3. Germline lookup yields CDR1 SGHRS and CDR2 YFSETQ. CDR3 length: 15 amino acids.

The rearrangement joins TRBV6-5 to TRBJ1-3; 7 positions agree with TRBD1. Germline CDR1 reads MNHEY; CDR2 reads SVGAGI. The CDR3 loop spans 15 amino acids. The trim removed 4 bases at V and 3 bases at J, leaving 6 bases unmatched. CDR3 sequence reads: CASSFRQGFGNTIYF. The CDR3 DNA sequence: TGTGCCAGCAGTTTCCGACAGGGCTTTGGAAACACCATATATTTT.

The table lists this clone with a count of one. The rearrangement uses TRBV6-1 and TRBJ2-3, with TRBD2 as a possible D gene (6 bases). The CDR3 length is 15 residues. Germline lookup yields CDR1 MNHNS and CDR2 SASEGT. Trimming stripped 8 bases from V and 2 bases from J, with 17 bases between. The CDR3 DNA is TGTGCCAGCGGGATGGTCGGGAGTGACACAGATACGCAGTATTTT. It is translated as CASGMVGSDTDTQYF.

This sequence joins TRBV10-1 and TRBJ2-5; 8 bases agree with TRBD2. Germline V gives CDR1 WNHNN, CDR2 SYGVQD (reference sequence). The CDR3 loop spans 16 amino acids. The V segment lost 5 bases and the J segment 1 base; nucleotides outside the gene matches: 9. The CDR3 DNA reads TGCGCCAGCAGTCGATCTGACAGCGGGAGCCAAGAGACCCAGTACTTC. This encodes CASSRSDSGSQETQYF.